Following are 12 T cell receptor beta chains from one sample sequenced in a study of blood T cell repertoires in COVID-19. Sequenced by immunoSEQ multiplex PCR; TCRdb stores in-frame clones only, minus some. The sample lists around 370,000 clones; around nine tenths were seen once. The source material was PBMCs or T cells enriched from blood (not recorded which). Receptors originate from a woman aged 18-29 years who had recovered from COVID-19.

This sequence joins TRBV9 and TRBJ1-2; 7 positions match TRBD1. The germline V gene encodes CDR1 SGDLS and CDR2 YYNGEE. V dropped 2 bases and J dropped 3; count of bases not matched to a gene: 7. This CDR3 comprises 15 residues. The CDR3 loop reads CASSVGRGAHYGYTF. The CDR3, as DNA: TGTGCCAGCAGCGTGGGCAGGGGGGCGCACTATGGCTACACCTTC. The full variable domain, its missing parts supplied by reference TRBV9 and TRBJ1-2, is DSGVTQTPKHLITATGQRVTLRCSPRSGDLSVYWYQQSLDQGLQFLIQYYNGEERAKGNILERFSAQQFPDLHSELNLSSLELGDSALYFCASSVGRGAHYGYTFGSGTRLTVV.

The chain recombines TRBV19 with TRBJ1-2; the D is unclear. Germline CDR1 and CDR2: LNHDA and SQIVND (reference sequence). V shed 3 bases and J shed 0 bases, with 11 bases lying between them. The CDR3 consists of 15 residues. In DNA form, the CDR3 reads TGTGCCAGTAGTATGGCCCCGGCGGCTAACTATGGCTACACCTTC. The encoded protein is CASSMAPAANYGYTF.

CDR3 sequence: CASNPSGGAYNEQFF. DNA of the CDR3: TGTGCCAGCAACCCTAGCGGGGGTGCCTACAATGAGCAGTTCTTC. The chain is built from TRBV9 and TRBJ2-1, with 10 bases matching TRBD2. CDR3 size: 15 residues. CDR1 and CDR2 from the germline V gene are SGDLS and YYNGEE. The V segment lost 6 bases and the J segment 2 bases; nucleotides outside the gene matches: 5.

This chain connects TRBV2 to TRBJ2-2, with 8 nucleotides matching TRBD1. This CDR3 has 13 residues. V dropped 7 bases and J dropped 7; count of bases not matched to a gene: 5. CDR1 is SNHLY, CDR2 FYNNEI, per germline. CDR3 coding DNA: TGTGCCAGCACTGGACAGGGTGTCGGGGAGCTGTTTTTT. Translated, it gives CASTGQGVGELFF. The full variable domain, its missing parts supplied by reference TRBV2 and TRBJ2-2, is EPEVTQTPSHQVTQMGQEVILRCVPISNHLYFYWYRQILGQKVEFLVSFYNNEISEKSEIFDDQFSVERPDGSNFTLKIRSTKLEDSAMYFCASTGQGVGELFFGEGSRLTVL.

The rearrangement links TRBV28 to TRBJ1-1, with D uncertain. The CDR3 spans 15 residues. The germline V and J ends were trimmed by 4 bases and 4 bases, with 16 bases remaining between them. Germline V gives CDR1 MDHEN, CDR2 SYDVKM. CDR3 bases: TGTGCCAGCAGTTCCGGCCCCGGGGTGGGCACTGAAGCTTTCTTT. Protein: CASSSGPGVGTEAFF. The variable domain in full, with the rest retrieved from reference TRBV28 and TRBJ1-1, is DVKVTQSSRYLVKRTGEKVFLECVQDMDHENMFWYRQDPGLGLRLIYFSYDVKMKEKGDIPEGYSVSREKKERFSLILESASTNQTSMYLCASSSGPGVGTEAFFGQGTRLTVV.

The rearrangement uses TRBV4-2 and TRBJ2-3; 7 nucleotides match TRBD1. J gave up 2 bases and V 3 bases, and 11 bases lay outside the gene matches. Germline V CDR1 and CDR2: LGHNA, YNFKEQ. CDR3 length: 17 amino acids. CDR3 amino acids: CASSQWAGTEDTDTQYF. CDR3 nucleotides: TGTGCCAGCAGCCAGTGGGCCGGGACAGAAGACACAGATACGCAGTATTTT.

A note on this clone: The sample contains more than one DNA sequence encoding this CDR3. This chain joins TRBV6-5 and TRBJ1-2; TRBD1 matches 8 bases. From germline, CDR1 is MNHEY and CDR2 SVGAGI. The CDR3 sequence is 12 residues long. V lost 6 bases, J lost 4 bases, and 1 base stayed unmatched. The CDR3 DNA sequence: TGTGCCAGCAGCACAGGGGGCTATGGCTACACCTTC. This encodes CASSTGGYGYTF.

The chain employs TRBV7-3 and TRBJ2-3; 10 bases map to TRBD2. Germline CDR1 SGHTA, CDR2 FQGTGA. The CDR3 runs 16 residues. V lost 5 bases and J lost 4; bases outside the gene matches: 9. CDR3 sequence (DNA): TGTGCCAGCAGCCCCCGGAGCGGGGGGGCTGCAGATACGCAGTATTTT. Its translation: CASSPRSGGAADTQYF.

J is TRBJ2-3 and V is TRBV6-5; D gene ambiguous. Germline V gene sequence: CDR1 MNHEY, CDR2 SVGAGI. Trimming took 6 bases from V and 0 from J, leaving 13 bases between them. This CDR3 region has 15 residues. CDR3 sequence reads: CASRKRHSSTDTQYF. The DNA for the CDR3 is TGTGCCAGCAGGAAAAGACATTCTAGCACAGATACGCAGTATTTT.

V usage is TRBV5-1 and J usage is TRBJ2-7; maybe TRBD2 (6 bases). The V end lost 1 base, the J end lost 2 bases, and 19 bases lay between the germline ends. Germline values: CDR1 SGHRS, CDR2 YFSETQ. The CDR3 contains 17 residues. The CDR3 DNA reads as TGCGCCAGCAGCTTGACCATGACTAGGGAAAAACCCTACGAGCAGTACTTC. Amino acids: CASSLTMTREKPYEQYF.

The V gene is TRBV4-2, the J gene TRBJ1-5; 9 bases match TRBD1. J gave up 16 bases and V 0 bases, and 7 bases lay outside the gene matches. Germline CDR1 LGHNA, CDR2 YNFKEQ. The CDR3 sequence is 13 residues long. The CDR3 sequence is CASSQERDRAYHF. Here the CDR3 DNA reads TGTGCCAGCAGCCAAGAAAGGGACAGGGCCTACCATTTT.

The chain combines TRBV6-4 with TRBJ2-3; 8 nucleotides align to TRBD2. The CDR3 is made up of 16 amino acids. V shed 4 bases and J 4 bases; nucleotides not matched to a gene: 10. The V gene's germline CDR1 is MRHNA and CDR2 SNTAGT. In nucleotides, the CDR3 is TGTGCCAGCAGTGCCATCGGGGGGGATGTCGCAGATACGCAGTATTTT. Translating it yields CASSAIGGDVADTQYF.